This is a list of T cell receptor beta chains from one sample in a study of T cell changes during pregnancy in multiple sclerosis. Assay: immunoSEQ multiplex PCR; the TCRdb copy retains only in-frame clones and omits some. This table has more than 80,000 clones, roughly nine tenths appearing once. The specimen was PBMCs, collected in the first trimester of pregnancy. All receptors derive from a female donor in good health, serving as a control in a pregnancy study. Some clones in this sample may be carry-over from other donors' samples. Both conserved end residues are part of each CDR3. A D gene is named only where the DNA matches it firmly. Clone size appears in some rows only: once, few, many, or a class for an expanded clone.

abundance: .; d_gene: TRBD2; j_gene: TRBJ2-1; v_gene: TRBV7-9; CDR3aa: CASSPDGTSGTEQFF; CDR3nt: TGTGCCAGCAGCCCCGACGGGACTAGCGGGACCGAGCAGTTCTTC
abundance: .; d_gene: .; j_gene: TRBJ1-2; v_gene: TRBV1; CDR3aa: CTSSQDGYSNYGYTF; CDR3nt: TGCACCAGCAGCCAAGATGGTTACTCTAACTATGGCTACACCTTC
abundance: .; d_gene: TRBD2; j_gene: TRBJ2-1; v_gene: TRBV11-3; CDR3aa: CASSRSSGSDEQFF; CDR3nt: TGTGCCAGCAGCCGGTCTAGCGGGAGTGATGAGCAGTTCTTC
abundance: .; d_gene: TRBD2; j_gene: TRBJ2-1; v_gene: TRBV7-3; CDR3aa: CASSPGGVLNEQFF; CDR3nt: TGTGCCAGCAGCCCCGGGGGGGTGTTAAATGAGCAGTTCTTC
abundance: .; d_gene: TRBD1; j_gene: TRBJ1-4; v_gene: TRBV28; CDR3aa: CASSSGQGKEKLFF; CDR3nt: TGTGCCAGCAGTTCGGGACAGGGCAAGGAAAAACTGTTTTTT
abundance: .; d_gene: .; j_gene: TRBJ1-2; v_gene: TRBV28; CDR3aa: CASSTVSFNYGYTF; CDR3nt: TGTGCCAGCTCGACAGTTTCTTTTAACTATGGCTACACCTTC
abundance: .; d_gene: .; j_gene: TRBJ1-6; v_gene: TRBV7-9; CDR3aa: CASEPRRTNSPLHF; CDR3nt: TGTGCCAGCGAACCCCGACGGACAAATTCACCCCTCCACTTT
abundance: .; d_gene: TRBD2; j_gene: TRBJ2-5; v_gene: TRBV28; CDR3aa: CASSGRASGRRETQYF; CDR3nt: TGTGCCAGCAGCGGGAGGGCTAGCGGGAGGAGGGAGACCCAGTACTTC
abundance: once; d_gene: .; j_gene: TRBJ1-1; v_gene: TRBV7-8; CDR3aa: CASTYGAGIDEAFF; CDR3nt: TGTGCCAGCACCTATGGGGCGGGGATTGATGAAGCTTTCTTT
abundance: .; d_gene: .; j_gene: TRBJ2-7; v_gene: TRBV28; CDR3aa: CATQARLYEQYF; CDR3nt: TGTGCCACCCAAGCTAGACTCTACGAGCAGTACTTC
abundance: once; d_gene: .; j_gene: TRBJ1-2; v_gene: TRBV2; CDR3aa: CASRDRNYGYTF; CDR3nt: TGTGCCAGCAGAGACAGAAACTATGGCTACACCTTC
abundance: .; d_gene: .; j_gene: TRBJ2-3; v_gene: TRBV7-3; CDR3aa: CASSLSPNTDTQYF; CDR3nt: TGTGCCAGCAGCTTATCCCCTAACACAGATACGCAGTATTTT
abundance: .; d_gene: TRBD1; j_gene: TRBJ1-2; v_gene: TRBV5-1; CDR3aa: CASSPGQDYGYTF; CDR3nt: TGCGCCAGCAGCCCTGGACAGGACTATGGCTACACCTTC
abundance: .; d_gene: TRBD1; j_gene: TRBJ2-3; v_gene: TRBV15; CDR3aa: CATRRGDRVTDTQYF; CDR3nt: TGTGCCACCAGAAGAGGGGACAGGGTGACAGATACGCAGTATTTT
abundance: .; d_gene: TRBD1; j_gene: TRBJ1-1; v_gene: TRBV6-1; CDR3aa: CASSDRWDSLNTEAFF; CDR3nt: TGTGCCAGCAGTGATCGTTGGGACAGTTTGAACACTGAAGCTTTCTTT
abundance: .; d_gene: .; j_gene: TRBJ2-2; v_gene: TRBV18; CDR3aa: CASSPRGQIPNAGELFF; CDR3nt: TGTGCCAGCTCACCTCGTGGACAGATTCCGAACGCCGGGGAGCTGTTTTTT
abundance: .; d_gene: .; j_gene: TRBJ2-2; v_gene: TRBV5-1; CDR3aa: CASSLTATGELFF; CDR3nt: TGCGCCAGCAGCTTGACAGCTACCGGGGAGCTGTTTTTT
abundance: .; d_gene: .; j_gene: TRBJ2-7; v_gene: TRBV18; CDR3aa: CASSPPGQNYEQYF; CDR3nt: TGTGCCAGCTCACCCCCGGGACAAAACTACGAGCAGTACTTC
abundance: .; d_gene: TRBD2; j_gene: TRBJ2-1; v_gene: TRBV5-1; CDR3aa: CASSEGTSPNNEQFF; CDR3nt: TGCGCCAGCAGCGAGGGGACTAGCCCTAACAATGAGCAGTTCTTC
abundance: .; d_gene: .; j_gene: TRBJ2-2; v_gene: TRBV11-1; CDR3aa: CATRGTGELFF; CDR3nt: TGTGCCACTAGGGGCACCGGGGAGCTGTTTTTT
abundance: .; d_gene: TRBD1; j_gene: TRBJ1-2; v_gene: TRBV11-1; CDR3aa: CASSFGTGLANYGYTF; CDR3nt: TGTGCCAGCAGCTTCGGGACAGGGCTTGCGAACTATGGCTACACCTTC
abundance: .; d_gene: .; j_gene: TRBJ1-2; v_gene: TRBV18; CDR3aa: CASSQRTPSGYTF; CDR3nt: TGTGCCAGCTCACAGCGTACCCCCTCTGGCTACACCTTC
abundance: .; d_gene: TRBD1; j_gene: TRBJ1-1; v_gene: TRBV5-6; CDR3aa: CASSLGQGAFTEAFF; CDR3nt: TGTGCCAGCAGCTTGGGACAGGGGGCTTTCACTGAAGCTTTCTTT